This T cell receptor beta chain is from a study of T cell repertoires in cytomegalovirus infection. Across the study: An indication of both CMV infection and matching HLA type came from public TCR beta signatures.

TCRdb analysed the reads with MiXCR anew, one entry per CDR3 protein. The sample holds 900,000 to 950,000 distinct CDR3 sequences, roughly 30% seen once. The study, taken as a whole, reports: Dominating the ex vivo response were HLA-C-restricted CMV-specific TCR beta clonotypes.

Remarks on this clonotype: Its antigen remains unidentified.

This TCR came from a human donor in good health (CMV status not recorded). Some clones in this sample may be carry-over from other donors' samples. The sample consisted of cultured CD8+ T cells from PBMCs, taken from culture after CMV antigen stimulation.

CDR3 loop: CASSPLQDYGYTF. CDR3 sequence (DNA): TGTGCCAGCAGTCCGCTACAGGATTATGGCTACACCTTC. The V call is TRBV6-2 or TRBV6-3, the J call TRBJ1-2; perhaps TRBD1 as D (5 bases). CDR1 is MNHEY and CDR2 is SVGEGT in the germline V gene. CDR3 length: 13 amino acids. The V end lost 5 bases, the J end lost 5 bases, and 12 bases lay between the germline ends.